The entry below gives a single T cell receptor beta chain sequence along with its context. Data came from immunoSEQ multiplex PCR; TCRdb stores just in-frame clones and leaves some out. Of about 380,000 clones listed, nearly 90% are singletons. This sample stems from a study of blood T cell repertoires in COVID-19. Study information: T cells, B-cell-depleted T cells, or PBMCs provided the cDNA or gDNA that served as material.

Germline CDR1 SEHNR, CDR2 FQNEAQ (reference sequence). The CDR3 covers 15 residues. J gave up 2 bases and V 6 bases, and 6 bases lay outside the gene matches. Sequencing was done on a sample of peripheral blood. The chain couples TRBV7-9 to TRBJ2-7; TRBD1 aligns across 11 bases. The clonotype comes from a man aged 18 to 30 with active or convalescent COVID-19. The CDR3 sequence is CASSYRDRGTYEQYF. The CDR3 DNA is TGTGCCAGCAGTTACCGGGACAGGGGGACCTACGAGCAGTACTTC.